Each of the 9 T cell receptor beta chains below was sequenced from the same sample in a study of blood T cell repertoires in COVID-19. Assay used: immunoSEQ multiplex PCR; TCRdb lists only in-frame clones, some missing. Of 60,000 or so clones listed, 82% are singletons. Sequenced material: peripheral blood. The receptors shown here come from a man in his 60s with acute or convalescent COVID-19.

This rearrangement joins TRBV3-1 (or the pseudogene TRBV3-2) to TRBJ1-5; D may be TRBD1 (5 bases). Trimming took off 0 bases at V and 2 bases at J, with 11 bases between the two ends. Germline values: CDR1 LGHDT, CDR2 YNNKEL (reference sequence). CDR3 length: 16 amino acids. Written as DNA, the CDR3 is TGTGCCAGCAGCCAAGAAAAGGGGATGGGCAATCAGCCCCAGCATTTT. Residues: CASSQEKGMGNQPQHF.

The genes are TRBV5-1 and TRBJ1-4; D remains unclear. CDR1 and CDR2 (germline): SGHRS, YFSETQ. There are 15 residues in the CDR3. Trimming took off 1 base at V and 8 bases at J, with 15 bases between the two ends. The CDR3 loop reads CASSLSGRGGEKLFF. The CDR3 DNA follows: TGCGCCAGCAGCTTGTCTGGGAGAGGAGGGGAAAAACTGTTTTTT.

The chain joins TRBV2 to TRBJ1-2; D unclear. Per germline, CDR1 SNHLY and CDR2 FYNNEI. V gave up 2 bases and J gave up 4 bases, with 5 bases separating them. The length of the CDR3 is 12 residues. CDR3 residues: CASSEQSYGYTF. DNA for the CDR3: TGTGCCAGCAGTGAACAGTCCTATGGCTACACCTTC.

As concerns this clone: This sample includes further DNA sequences coding for the same CDR3. V usage is TRBV10-3 and J usage is TRBJ1-2; D not resolved. Germline CDR1 is ENHRY and CDR2 is SYGVKD. Deletions cut 4 bases from V and 6 bases from J, with 9 bases between. The CDR3 extends over 12 amino acids. CDR3 sequence: CAISGTGDGYTF. CDR3 in DNA: TGTGCCATCAGTGGCACCGGGGATGGCTACACCTTC.

The V and J genes are TRBV4-1 and TRBJ1-1; 8 nucleotides agree with TRBD1. The CDR3 is 15 amino acids. With V trimmed by 0 bases and J by 1 base, 1 base remained unmatched. Germline CDR1 reads MGHRA; CDR2 reads YSYEKL. For the CDR3, the DNA is TGCGCCAGCAGCCAAGATGGACAGGGGAACACTGAAGCTTTCTTT. It translates to CASSQDGQGNTEAFF.

The sample holds a few counts of this clone. The chain is built from TRBV30 and TRBJ1-1; 8 nucleotides match TRBD1. The germline V gene encodes CDR1 GTSNPN and CDR2 SVGIG (reference sequence). The V segment lost 3 bases and the J segment 1 base; nucleotides outside the gene matches: 13. CDR3 length: 17 residues. The CDR3 DNA sequence: TGTGCCTGGAGGGCCAGGGGGCGGAGGGAGGGGAACACTGAAGCTTTCTTT. Encoded protein: CAWRARGRREGNTEAFF.

In its sample, this clone was seen once. The same CDR3 also results from other DNA sequences found in this sample. The chain uses TRBV18 and TRBJ1-5; 8 positions agree with TRBD1. The CDR3 spans 15 residues. CDR1 KGHSH and CDR2 LQKENI come from the germline V gene. Trimming took 6 bases from V and 0 from J; bases not matched to a gene: 4. The CDR3 coding sequence is TGTGCCAGCTCCCTTGGACAGGGTAGCAATCAGCCCCAGCATTTT. It translates to CASSLGQGSNQPQHF.

The chain has TRBV18 and TRBJ1-6; D call uncertain. The germline gives CDR1 KGHSH, CDR2 LQKENI. V dropped 2 bases and J dropped 8 bases, with 7 bases sitting between them. The CDR3 has 13 residues. CDR3 protein: CASSPGEDSPLHF. The CDR3 DNA is TGTGCCAGCTCACCAGGGGAGGATTCACCCCTCCACTTT.

DNA for the CDR3: TGTGCCAGCAGCTTGGATGCGTCCGGGGAGCTGTTTTTT. This codes for CASSLDASGELFF. This chain connects TRBV5-4 to TRBJ2-2; D is ambiguous. The germline V gene has CDR1 SGHNT and CDR2 YYREEE (reference sequence). The CDR3 runs to 13 residues. The V gene lost 0 bases and the J gene lost 6 bases, with 6 bases spanning the gap.